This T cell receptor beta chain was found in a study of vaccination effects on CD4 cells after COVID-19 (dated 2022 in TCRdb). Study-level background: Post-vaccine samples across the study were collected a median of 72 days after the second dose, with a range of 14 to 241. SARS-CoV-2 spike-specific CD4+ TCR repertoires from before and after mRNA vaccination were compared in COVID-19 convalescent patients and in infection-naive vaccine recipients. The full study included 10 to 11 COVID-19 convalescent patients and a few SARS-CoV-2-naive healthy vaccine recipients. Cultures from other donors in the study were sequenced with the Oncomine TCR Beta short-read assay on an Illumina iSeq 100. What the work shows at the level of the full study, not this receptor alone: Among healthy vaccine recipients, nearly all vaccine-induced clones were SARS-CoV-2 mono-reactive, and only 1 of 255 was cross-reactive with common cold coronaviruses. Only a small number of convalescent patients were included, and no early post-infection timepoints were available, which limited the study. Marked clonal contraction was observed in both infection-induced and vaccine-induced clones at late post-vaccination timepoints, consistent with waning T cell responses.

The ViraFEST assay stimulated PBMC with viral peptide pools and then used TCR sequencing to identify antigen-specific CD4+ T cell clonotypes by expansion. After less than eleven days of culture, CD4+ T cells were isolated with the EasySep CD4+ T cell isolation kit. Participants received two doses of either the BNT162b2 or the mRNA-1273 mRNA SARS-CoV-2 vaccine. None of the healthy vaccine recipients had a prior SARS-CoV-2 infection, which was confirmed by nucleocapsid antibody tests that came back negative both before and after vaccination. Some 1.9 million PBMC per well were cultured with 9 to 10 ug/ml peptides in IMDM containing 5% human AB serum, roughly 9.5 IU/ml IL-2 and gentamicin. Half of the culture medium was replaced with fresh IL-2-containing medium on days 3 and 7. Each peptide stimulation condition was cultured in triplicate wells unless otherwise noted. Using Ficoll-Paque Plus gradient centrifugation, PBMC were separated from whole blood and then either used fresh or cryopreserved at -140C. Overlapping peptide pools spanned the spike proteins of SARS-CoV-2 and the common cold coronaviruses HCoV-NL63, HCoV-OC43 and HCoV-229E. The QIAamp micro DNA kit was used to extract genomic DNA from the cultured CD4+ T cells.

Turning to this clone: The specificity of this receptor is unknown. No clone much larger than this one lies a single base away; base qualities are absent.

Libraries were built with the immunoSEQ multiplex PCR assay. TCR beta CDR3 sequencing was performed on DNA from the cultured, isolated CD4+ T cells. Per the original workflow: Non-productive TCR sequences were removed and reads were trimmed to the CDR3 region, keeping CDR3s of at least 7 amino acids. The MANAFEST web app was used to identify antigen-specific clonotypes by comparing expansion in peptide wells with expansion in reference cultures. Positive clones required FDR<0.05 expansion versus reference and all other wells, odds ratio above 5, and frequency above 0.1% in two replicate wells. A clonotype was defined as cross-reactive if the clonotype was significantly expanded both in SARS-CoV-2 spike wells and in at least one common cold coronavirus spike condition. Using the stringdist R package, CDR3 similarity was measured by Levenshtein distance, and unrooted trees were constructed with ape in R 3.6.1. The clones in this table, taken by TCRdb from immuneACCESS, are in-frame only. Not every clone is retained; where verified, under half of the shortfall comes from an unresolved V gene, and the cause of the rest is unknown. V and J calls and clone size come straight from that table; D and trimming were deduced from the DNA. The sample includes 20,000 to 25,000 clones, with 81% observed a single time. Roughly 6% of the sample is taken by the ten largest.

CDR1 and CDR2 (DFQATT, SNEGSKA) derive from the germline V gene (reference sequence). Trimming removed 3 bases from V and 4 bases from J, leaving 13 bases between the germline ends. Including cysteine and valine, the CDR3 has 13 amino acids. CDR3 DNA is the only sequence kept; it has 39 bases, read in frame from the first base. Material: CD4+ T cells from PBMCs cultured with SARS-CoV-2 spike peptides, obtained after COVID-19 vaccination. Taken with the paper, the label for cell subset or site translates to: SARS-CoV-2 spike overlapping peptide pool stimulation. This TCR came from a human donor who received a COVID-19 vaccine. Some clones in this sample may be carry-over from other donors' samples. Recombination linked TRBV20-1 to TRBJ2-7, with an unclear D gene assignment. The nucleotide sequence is TGCAGTGCTAGTCCTAATAGGGAATACGAGCAGTACGTC. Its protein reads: CSASPNREYEQYV.